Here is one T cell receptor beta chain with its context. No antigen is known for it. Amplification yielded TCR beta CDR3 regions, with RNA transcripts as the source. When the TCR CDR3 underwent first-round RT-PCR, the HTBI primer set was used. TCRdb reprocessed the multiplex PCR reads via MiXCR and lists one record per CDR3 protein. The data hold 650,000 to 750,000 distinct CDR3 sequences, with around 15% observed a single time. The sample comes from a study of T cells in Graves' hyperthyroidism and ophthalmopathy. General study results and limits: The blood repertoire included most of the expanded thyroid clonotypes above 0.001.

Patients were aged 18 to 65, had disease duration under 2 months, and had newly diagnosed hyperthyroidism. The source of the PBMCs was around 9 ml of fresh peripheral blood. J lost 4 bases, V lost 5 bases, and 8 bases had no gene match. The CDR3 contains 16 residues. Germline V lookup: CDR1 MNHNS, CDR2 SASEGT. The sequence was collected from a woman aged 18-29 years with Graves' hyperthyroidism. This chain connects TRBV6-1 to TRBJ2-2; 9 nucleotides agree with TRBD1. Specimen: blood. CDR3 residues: CASSHSGTGPTGELFF. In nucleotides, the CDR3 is TGTGCCAGCAGTCACTCCGGGACAGGGCCCACCGGGGAGCTGTTTTTT.